This TCR beta chain originates from a study of monozygotic twins with inflammatory bowel disease. Notes on the study in general: What may have added variability to patient repertoires is that immunosuppressive treatments differed.

As to this clonotype: The antigen is undetermined.

After re-calling the 5' RACE reads, TCRdb lists one entry per CDR3 protein, DNA absent. The sample holds 300,000 to 400,000 distinct CDR3 sequences. The CDR3 is 16 amino acids. The chain links TRBV12-3 or TRBV12-4 to TRBJ2-5; the TCRdb D gene call, TRBD2, has no DNA to confirm it. The TCR sequence derives from a human donor with ulcerative colitis or Crohn's disease, or a healthy co-twin of an affected twin (not recorded which). Sequenced: blood. The CDR3 is CASSLVLAGYQETQYF.